This entry concerns a single T cell receptor (beta chain). These data come from a study of cytomegalovirus exposure and HLA in healthy donors. The CDR3 length is 13 residues. The V gene lost 10 bases and the J gene lost 1 base, with 14 bases spanning the gap. Per germline, CDR1 LNHDA and CDR2 SQIVND (reference sequence). The assay was immunoSEQ multiplex PCR, and TCRdb's table has in-frame clones only and misses some. The table lists roughly 50,000 clones, about 92% of them singletons. The sequencing sample was made of PBMCs. The chain is built from TRBV19 and TRBJ2-7; maybe TRBD1 (5 bases). This clonotype was sampled from a woman between 18 and 29 years old in good health and CMV-seropositive. CDR3 bases: TGTGCCACCTCAATCAGGGAATCCTACGAGCAGTACTTC. Its translation is CATSIRESYEQYF.